The clone carrying this TCR beta chain is a singleton in its sample. Its antigen is currently unknown. CDR1 is SGHRS and CDR2 is YFSETQ in the germline V gene. This CDR3 has 14 residues. Trimming pared 4 bases from V and 3 bases from J, leaving 14 bases between. This sample is part of a study of cytomegalovirus exposure and HLA in healthy donors. Study results and limitations: Some V segments could not be told apart, so they were left out, TRBV6-2 and TRBV6-3 among them. Within a later analysis, the majority of CMV-associated TCR beta chains appeared HLA-restricted. Reports described diagnosis of cytomegalovirus status by the classifier as highly specific and sensitive. For TCR beta chains, V- and J-gene trimming was later linked to a missense DCLRE1C variant.

Primers: 60 Vbeta forward and 13 Jbeta reverse. Method: immunoSEQ multiplex PCR; TCRdb's copy keeps in-frame clones and lacks some. The sample includes 150,000 or so clones, more than 60% of them seen just once. The sequence came from a man aged 35-49 years in good health and CMV-seropositive. J is TRBJ2-7 and V is TRBV5-1; no reliable D call. Material: PBMCs. CDR3 bases: TGCGCCAGCAGCCCCAACGTGGCAGGCTACGAGCAGTACTTC. This gives the protein CASSPNVAGYEQYF.